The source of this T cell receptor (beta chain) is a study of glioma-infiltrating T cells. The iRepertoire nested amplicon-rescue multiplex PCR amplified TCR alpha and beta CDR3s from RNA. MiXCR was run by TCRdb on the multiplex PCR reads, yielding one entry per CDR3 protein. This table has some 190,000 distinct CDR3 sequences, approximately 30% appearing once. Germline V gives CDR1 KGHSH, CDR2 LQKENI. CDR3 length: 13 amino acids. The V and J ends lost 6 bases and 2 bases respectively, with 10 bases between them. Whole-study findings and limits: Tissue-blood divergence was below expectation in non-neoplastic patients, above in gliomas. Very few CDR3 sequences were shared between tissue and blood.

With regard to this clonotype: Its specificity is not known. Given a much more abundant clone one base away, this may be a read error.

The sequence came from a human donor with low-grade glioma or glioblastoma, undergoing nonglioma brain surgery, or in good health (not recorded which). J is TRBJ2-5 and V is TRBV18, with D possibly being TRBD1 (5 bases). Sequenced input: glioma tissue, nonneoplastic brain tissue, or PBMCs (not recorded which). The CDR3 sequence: CASSQGKQETQYF. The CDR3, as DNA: TGTGCCAGCTCCCAGGGAAAGCAAGAGACCCAGTACTTC. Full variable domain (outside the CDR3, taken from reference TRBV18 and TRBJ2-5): NAGVMQNPRHLVRRRGQEARLRCSPMKGHSHVYWYRQLPEEGLKFMVYLQKENIIDESGMPKERFSAEFPKEGPSILRIQQVVRGDSAAYFCASSQGKQETQYFGPGTRLLVL.